This T cell receptor beta chain was sequenced for a study of blood T cell repertoires in COVID-19. The CDR3 totals 15 residues. Germline CDR1 SGDLS, CDR2 YYNGEE. The trim removed 5 bases at V and 7 bases at J, leaving 8 bases unmatched. TCRdb's table, derived via immunoSEQ multiplex PCR, lists solely in-frame clones and lacks some. In the table there are 300,000 to 350,000 clones, 90% of which are singletons. The chain has TRBV9 and TRBJ2-1; 11 bases line up with TRBD2. This TCR was recovered from a middle-aged woman with COVID-19, enrolled during active disease. Sequenced material: peripheral blood. CDR3 loop: CASSASGRTENEQFF. Written as DNA, the CDR3 is TGTGCCAGCAGTGCTAGCGGGAGGACGGAGAATGAGCAGTTCTTC.